This T cell receptor beta chain was sequenced for a study of identical twins (dated by TCRdb to between 2015 and 2016). Study-wide context: TCR alpha and beta repertoires from monozygotic twins, unrelated adults of various ages and cord blood were deep-sequenced to test whether fetal clonotypes persist. To rule out contamination, replicate twin experiments were performed at different times with different library preparation protocols.

Receptor libraries were prepared by 5' RACE. Sequencing relied on an Illumina HiSeq 2000. A universal primer binding site was introduced by template switching, and a unique molecular identifier was present in the final cDNA, enabling accurate counting of TCR cDNA molecules. First-strand cDNA for TCR alpha and beta chains was synthesized from specific primers in the conserved constant-segment region. To control for contamination, each cDNA library was double barcoded with a SMART-Mk sample barcode plus Illumina barcodes. TruSeq adapter sequences and Illumina sample barcodes were added in two successive PCR steps. Sequencing of the TCR alpha and beta cDNA libraries was done on the Illumina HiSeq platform using custom primers. Under the source paper's analysis protocol: Raw reads were processed with MiGEC to extract unique molecular identifiers, and MiXCR was used to determine CDR3 positions. For each individual, recombination models were inferred using an EM algorithm with the repgenHMM and IGoR tools. The analysis of shared clonotypes was done with the tcR package in R, with sharing normalized by the product of cloneset sizes. To study raw recombination free of thymic and clonal selection effects, out-of-frame nonproductive sequences were analyzed. TCRdb ran its own pipeline on the public reads, namely fastp trimming at Q25 and MiXCR clone calling, and kept in-frame beta chains. Duplicate CDR3 protein sequences are folded into a single record with the most common DNA and genes. TCRdb's processing, not the study's, gives the V and J calls here. In this sample the table shows some 690,000 distinct CDR3 sequences, 21% of which occur a single time. The top ten clones comprise roughly 4% of the sample.

Details on this clonotype: Its antigen target is currently unknown. Within one base of it there is no much larger clone, and no base qualities were kept.

Every donor was a healthy Caucasian. Three pairs of female monozygotic twins, all aged about 18 to 30 years, were included in the twin cohort. Peripheral blood mononuclear cells were used as the source from which RNA for TCR libraries was isolated. What the study reported, not specific to this receptor: Abundant cord blood beta clonotypes had fewer insertions, young adult naive repertoires showed a similar but weaker trend, and memory repertoires showed no such trend. In monozygotic twins, recombination models systematically underestimated out-of-frame TCR alpha sharing, but the models matched the sharing seen between unrelated individuals. Invariant T cells such as MAIT and iNKT could partly confound zero-insertion analyses, although diverse VJ usage argued against such confounding for most clonotypes. Because the same donors could not be followed over many years, conclusions were based on cross-sectional statistical analysis. Compared with coincidental sharing between unrelated individuals, out-of-frame TCR alpha sequences shared between twins showed an excess of sequences with low generation probability. In beta out-of-frame sequences, excess twin sharing was weaker, because having fewer shared sequences lowered the signal-to-noise ratio.

Reading from cysteine to phenylalanine, the CDR3 counts 13 amino acids. This entry keeps only the CDR3 DNA: 39 bases, framed from base 1. From the germline V gene, CDR1 is SGHVS and CDR2 is FNYEAQ. V and J are truncated by 3 bases and 5 bases respectively, leaving an intervening sequence of 8 bases. Another study also made use of these data, one on T cells expressing NK-cell markers. In that second paper, the authors write: Roughly 8 donors provided sorted CD3+CD56+NKG2C+, CD3+CD56+NKG2C- and CD3+CD56-NKG2C+ T-cell subsets, whose TCR beta-chain repertoires were profiled. Among the eight sequenced donors, only one was HCMV-seronegative, while the other seven were HCMV-seropositive. To restrict sorting to alphabetaTCR-expressing T cells, an anti-gammadeltaTCR antibody was added in several experiments. In 6 or 7 donors, the dominant CD3+CD56+NKG2C+ clonotypes ranked among the top 10 CD8+ clonotypes, making up roughly 1.0-7.0% of CD8+ T cells. Those dominant clonotypes were again the most abundant among CD3+CD56-NKG2C+ cells in four donors, at roughly 28.3-60.1%. Whether the expanded NKG2C-expressing T cell clones were specific for HCMV antigens remained unclear. Randomly selected healthy volunteers, three men and five women, were used as the eight sequenced donors. HCMV-specific IgG was detected in serum with a commercial ELISA kit to determine HCMV serostatus. For five or six donors, unsorted PBMC were also used to sequence bulk peripheral blood T-cell repertoires. MIGEC was used to demultiplex reads and group the reads by UMI, and MiTCR was used to assemble and quantify clonotypes. To remove erroneous sequences, TCR cDNA sequences were retained only when supported by two or more reads. The tcR package was used for downstream repertoire analysis, and clonotypes were matched across fractions by CDR3 nucleotide sequence plus V segment. VDJmatch was used to annotate antigen specificity against VDJdb, with one amino acid substitution in CDR3 allowed.

Sequencing used PBMCs. The TCR sequence derives from a woman between 18 and 29 years old in good health. The chain links TRBV7-6 with TRBJ1-5; the D segment cannot be called with confidence. CDR3 reads: CASSFGQDQPQHF. The base sequence is TGTGCCAGCAGCTTCGGTCAAGATCAGCCCCAGCATTTT.